The entry below gives a single T cell receptor (beta chain) sequence along with its context. This sample is drawn from a study of blood T cell repertoires in COVID-19. Study information: There were acute and convalescent COVID-19 samples, and they came from the United States, Italy and Spain. Nucleic acid was either cDNA or gDNA, and it came from T cells, B-cell-depleted T cells, or PBMCs.

In the study's own analysis: Amplification of reference gene primers was used by the study to estimate nucleated cell counts. Clones were sequenced by immunoSEQ multiplex PCR, and TCRdb holds only the in-frame ones, with some missing. That table supplies the V and J calls and clone size; D and trimming were determined from the DNA. Of around 15,000 clones listed, around 78% are singletons. The sequenced material came from peripheral blood. The TCR was taken from a man aged 40-55 years with active or convalescent COVID-19.

Here the CDR3 reads CASSQSGQANQPQHF. CDR3 coding DNA: TGTGCCAGCAGCCAATCTGGACAGGCCAATCAGCCCCAGCATTTT. J is TRBJ1-5 and V is TRBV16; TRBD1 aligns across 7 bases. From germline, CDR1 is KGHSY and CDR2 FQNENV. V gave up 0 bases and J gave up 3 bases; unmatched junction bases: 2. The CDR3 has 15 amino acids.